This passage covers 14 T cell receptor beta chains from one sample sequenced in a study of blood T cell repertoires in COVID-19. The table came from immunoSEQ multiplex PCR; TCRdb's copy has only in-frame clones and leaves some out. The sample shows some 270,000 clones, about nine tenths of them seen only once. Sequenced input: peripheral blood. All receptors come from a woman in her sixties who had recovered from COVID-19.

This chain connects TRBV4-2 to TRBJ2-7; 16 nucleotides line up with TRBD2. The CDR3 length is 17 residues. J gave up 3 bases and V 5 bases, and 7 bases lay outside the gene matches. The germline V gene encodes CDR1 LGHNA and CDR2 YNFKEQ. CDR3 bases: TGTGCCAGCAGCAGGTTAGGGACTAGCGGGGGGGGCTACGAGCAGTACTTC. This sequence encodes CASSRLGTSGGGYEQYF.

This clone has only a few counts. The CDR3 reads CASSPKLSGGRTDTQYF. DNA for the CDR3: TGTGCCAGCAGCCCTAAGTTAAGCGGGGGCCGCACAGATACGCAGTATTTT. The J gene is TRBJ2-3, the V gene TRBV4-2; 8 bases are a match to TRBD2. V dropped 4 bases and J dropped 1; count of bases not matched to a gene: 10. Per germline, CDR1 LGHNA and CDR2 YNFKEQ. The CDR3 has 17 amino acids.

This sequence joins TRBV5-1 and TRBJ2-2; TRBD2 agrees at 7 bases. V shed 4 bases and J 2 bases; nucleotides not matched to a gene: 8. Looked up from germline, CDR1 is SGHRS and CDR2 is YFSETQ. The CDR3 runs to 16 residues. CDR3 residues: CASSLSGTTNTGELFF. CDR3 coding DNA: TGCGCCAGCAGCCTATCCGGGACTACAAACACCGGGGAGCTGTTTTTT.

This chain joins TRBV5-1 and TRBJ2-2; TRBD2 agrees at 9 bases. The V segment lost 2 bases and the J segment 7 bases; nucleotides outside the gene matches: 9. The germline CDR1 and CDR2 sequences are SGHRS and YFSETQ. CDR3 size: 16 residues. CDR3 nucleotide sequence: TGCGCCAGCAGCTTCGAAGCGGGGGGCAGAGGCGGGGAGCTGTTTTTT. This codes for CASSFEAGGRGGELFF.

The chain uses TRBV11-2 and TRBJ1-1; 10 bases are shared with TRBD1. The CDR3 runs 15 residues. With V trimmed by 5 bases and J by 1 base, 4 bases remained unmatched. Looked up from germline, CDR1 is SGHAT and CDR2 is FQNNGV. The CDR3 DNA follows: TGTGCCAGCAGCACCCGGGACAGGGGGAACACTGAAGCTTTCTTT. Its translation: CASSTRDRGNTEAFF.

The chain has TRBV7-2 and TRBJ2-5; D is possibly TRBD2 (6 bases). V lost 1 base and J lost 7, with 16 bases in between. This CDR3 has 15 amino acids. CDR1 is SGHTA and CDR2 is FQGNSA in the germline V gene. CDR3 DNA sequence: TGTGCCAGCAGCTTAGAGAACGGCGGGAAAGGGACCCAGTACTTC. It specifies CASSLENGGKGTQYF. The full variable domain, its missing parts supplied by reference TRBV7-2 and TRBJ2-5, is GAGVSQSPSNKVTEKGKDVELRCDPISGHTALYWYRQSLGQGLEFLIYFQGNSAPDKSGLPSDRFSAERTGGSVSTLTIQRTQQEDSAVYLCASSLENGGKGTQYFGPGTRLLVL.

This clone was counted a single time. The same CDR3 can be traced to other DNA sequences in this sample. This sequence joins TRBV5-1 and TRBJ1-1, with 9 nucleotides matching TRBD1. The CDR3 spans 14 residues. Trimming at V came to 3 bases and at J to 4 bases, leaving 4 bases not matched to a gene. Germline CDR1 SGHRS, CDR2 YFSETQ. The CDR3 loop reads CASSSGQGFTEAFF. The CDR3 nucleotides are TGCGCCAGCAGCTCAGGACAGGGGTTCACTGAAGCTTTCTTT.

This rearrangement joins TRBV19 to TRBJ1-4; weak D call: TRBD1 (5 bases). The CDR3 contains 16 residues. CDR1 and CDR2 from the germline V gene are LNHDA and SQIVND (reference sequence). Trimming removed 4 bases at V and 2 bases at J, with 14 bases between. DNA of the CDR3: TGTGCCAGTAGTACCTCAGGGATAAGGACTAATGAAAAACTGTTTTTT. Amino acids: CASSTSGIRTNEKLFF.

This chain links TRBV9 with TRBJ2-5, with 7 nucleotides matching TRBD1. The V gene end was trimmed by 0 bases and the J gene end by 5 bases; junction bases not matched to a gene: 7. Germline CDR1 and CDR2: SGDLS and YYNGEE. CDR3 length: 15 residues. CDR3 residues: CASSVAEGAAETQYF. For the CDR3, the DNA is TGTGCCAGCAGCGTAGCTGAGGGGGCGGCGGAGACCCAGTACTTC.

The chain carries TRBV19 and TRBJ2-3, with 9 bases that match TRBD1. CDR3 length equals 15 residues. J lost 4 bases, V lost 5 bases, and 7 bases had no gene match. The V gene's germline CDR1 is LNHDA and CDR2 SQIVND (reference sequence). The CDR3 region is CASSVSGTGPDTQYF. The CDR3 DNA sequence: TGTGCCAGTAGTGTCTCCGGGACAGGGCCAGATACGCAGTATTTT.

The chain links TRBV7-2 to TRBJ2-7; TRBD1 matches at 8 bases. Germline lookup yields CDR1 SGHTA and CDR2 FQGNSA. The CDR3 totals 15 residues. V shed 5 bases and J 1 base; nucleotides not matched to a gene: 7. The CDR3 protein is CASSPGWDRSYEQYF. The CDR3, as DNA: TGTGCCAGCAGCCCAGGCTGGGACAGGTCCTACGAGCAGTACTTC.

The rearrangement links TRBV11-3 to TRBJ2-3; TRBD2 aligns across 8 bases. CDR1 SGHNT and CDR2 YENEEA come from the germline V gene. The CDR3 covers 14 residues. The V gene end was trimmed by 5 bases and the J gene end by 0 bases; junction bases not matched to a gene: 1. CDR3 amino acids: CASSPGGSTDTQYF. The CDR3 region has the DNA TGTGCCAGCAGCCCGGGGGGGAGCACAGATACGCAGTATTTT.

The genes are TRBV18 and TRBJ2-6; TRBD1 agrees at 7 bases. V gave up 2 bases and J gave up 0 bases; unmatched junction bases: 4. The germline V gene encodes CDR1 KGHSH and CDR2 LQKENI. This CDR3 has 17 amino acids. The CDR3 sequence is CASSPGQASSGANVLTF. In DNA, the CDR3 is TGTGCCAGCTCACCAGGACAGGCCAGCTCTGGGGCCAACGTCCTGACTTTC.

This clone came up once. This chain links TRBV6-2 or TRBV6-3 with TRBJ2-7, with D possibly matching TRBD2 (5 bases). The length of the CDR3 is 14 residues. V lost 3 bases, J lost 6 bases, and 15 bases lay in between. From germline, CDR1 is MNHEY and CDR2 SVGEGT. CDR3 DNA: TGTGCCAGCAGTTATGGAACCCGCCGGGGCGAGCAGTACTTC. This sequence encodes CASSYGTRRGEQYF.